The 8 T cell receptor beta chains presented below share a single source sample, sequenced in a study of T cells in Graves' hyperthyroidism and ophthalmopathy (dated by TCRdb to about 2019). The library was generated by multiplex PCR. The listed sequencing device is Illumina HiSeq 2000. The TCR beta CDR3 regions were amplified from the RNA transcripts. A first-round RT-PCR of the TCR CDR3 used the HTBI primer set with the Qiagen OneStep RT-PCR kit. The public sequencing data were trimmed at Q25 with fastp and processed into clonotypes with MiXCR by TCRdb, which kept only in-frame beta chains. Each CDR3 protein appears once, grouped with its most common genes and DNA. This sample is represented by about 570,000 distinct CDR3 sequences; around 42% of them were singletons. The top ten hold 15% to 20% of the sample. Specimen: peripheral blood or thyroid tissue (not recorded which). These receptors originate from an adult woman with Graves' disease, either hyperthyroidism or ophthalmopathy (not recorded which).

This clonotype was seen at least ten times. V gene TRBV10-2 combines with J gene TRBJ1-1; TRBD1 is a possible D gene (5 bases). Germline values: CDR1 WSHSY, CDR2 SAAADI. V gave up 2 bases and J gave up 1 base, with 8 bases separating them. The CDR3 extends over 14 amino acids. The CDR3 DNA sequence: TGCGCCAGCAGTGAGACAGGTACGAACACTGAAGCTTTCTTT. As protein: CASSETGTNTEAFF.

The genes are TRBV10-3 and TRBJ2-7; 7 bases fit TRBD1. The CDR3 is 16 residues long. After removal of 10 bases from V and 2 bases from J, the junction contained 17 bases not matched to a gene. The V gene's germline CDR1 is ENHRY and CDR2 SYGVKD. DNA of the CDR3: TGTGCCAGCAGGACATCCGAAGGTCAGGGGGCCTACGAGCAGTACTTC. Its protein is CASRTSEGQGAYEQYF.

This clonotype was seen at least ten times. This chain connects TRBV19 to TRBJ2-2; D remains unclear. Germline V CDR1 and CDR2: LNHDA, SQIVND (reference sequence). This CDR3 has 14 residues. V was shortened by 4 bases and J by 2 bases, with 8 bases between the two germline ends. Written as DNA, the CDR3 is TGTGCCAGTAGTACCCAATTTAACACCGGGGAGCTGTTTTTT. Amino acid sequence: CASSTQFNTGELFF.

This clonotype was seen once. This sequence joins TRBV7-8 and TRBJ2-5; possible D gene TRBD1, 6 bases. Trimming removed 7 bases at V and 1 base at J, with 28 bases between. CDR3 size: 19 residues. Germline assignment: CDR1 SGHVS and CDR2 FQNEAQ. The CDR3 DNA reads TGTGCCAGCAAGATTACAGGGCCTTTATACGAGCAGTTCCAAGAGACCCAGTACTTC. It is translated as CASKITGPLYEQFQETQYF.

J is TRBJ1-2 and V is TRBV19, with D unresolved. V dropped 7 bases and J dropped 8 bases, with 14 bases sitting between them. CDR1 is LNHDA and CDR2 is SQIVND in the germline V gene (reference sequence). The CDR3 sequence is 12 residues long. CDR3 nucleotide sequence: TGTGCCAGTACGTCGGCCGGCTGGGGCTACACCTTC. It specifies CASTSAGWGYTF.

This clonotype has ten or more counts. The rearrangement links TRBV7-2 to TRBJ2-2, with unresolved D. The germline V gene encodes CDR1 SGHTA and CDR2 FQGNSA. Deletions cut 5 bases from V and 5 bases from J, with 18 bases between. The CDR3 spans 16 residues. As DNA, the CDR3 is TGTGCCAGCAGCCTCCGGCACCGTTGGGGAACCGGGGAGCTGTTTTTT. Translating gives CASSLRHRWGTGELFF.

Only a few counts were recorded for this clonotype. Since a much larger clone is just one base distant, this may be a read error. J is TRBJ2-7 and V is TRBV13, with 14 bases fitting TRBD2. The trim removed 7 bases at V and 11 bases at J, leaving 7 bases unmatched. The CDR3 contains 13 residues. The germline CDR1 and CDR2 sequences are PRHDT and FYEKMQ (reference sequence). In DNA, the CDR3 is TGTGCCAGCAACATGGGACTAGCGGGAGATAAGTACTTC. Its translation is CASNMGLAGDKYF.

The rearrangement links TRBV5-1 to TRBJ2-5; 13 bases agree with TRBD2. Germline lookup yields CDR1 SGHRS and CDR2 YFSETQ. V gave up 4 bases and J gave up 5 bases; unmatched junction bases: 11. This CDR3 contains 17 residues. The CDR3 DNA follows: TGCGCCAGCAGCCCAAGACTAGCGGGAGGCTCAGCGGAGACCCAGTACTTC. Translated, it gives CASSPRLAGGSAETQYF.